The clone carrying this T cell receptor beta chain was counted a few times. Its antigen is currently unknown. The data originate from a study of early T cells in non-severe SARS-CoV-2 infection. Overall study context: The input, bulk RNA from unsorted whole blood, was sequenced, and chains were unpaired. Whole-study results and caveats: The VDJdb matching leaned toward anti-spike CD8 responses and overlooked private and CD4 specificities.

The CDR3 is 18 amino acids. Germline CDR1 SEHNR, CDR2 FQNEAQ (reference sequence). Germline trimming cut 4 bases from V and 4 bases from J; bases unmatched to any gene: 17. TCRdb called the 5' RACE reads again in MiXCR, with one record for every CDR3 protein. The table records about 110,000 distinct CDR3 sequences, 9.5% to 13% of them present only once. The sample consisted of whole blood. The V and J genes are TRBV7-9 and TRBJ2-3; 7 bases fit TRBD1. The source is an adult who was a healthcare worker with PCR-confirmed SARS-CoV-2 infection or an uninfected control (not recorded which). CDR3 nucleotides: TGTGCCAGCAGCTCGCACGAGCGTAGGGGGACAGACTCAGATACGCAGTATTTT. Encoded protein: CASSSHERRGTDSDTQYF.